This T cell receptor (beta chain) was identified in a study of cytomegalovirus exposure and HLA in healthy donors. Study conclusions and caveats: Previous analysis showed most TCR beta V segments were productive about 87% or about 30% of the time. In a later analysis, at a false discovery rate of 0.05, approximately 16,000 TCR beta sequences matched HLA alleles. Available immune exposure information covered CMV serostatus only.

To note about this clone: Its antigen is not identified.

Germline V CDR1 and CDR2: MNHNS, SASEGT. The V gene end was trimmed by 6 bases and the J gene end by 3 bases; junction bases not matched to a gene: 7. The CDR3 has 14 amino acids. Researchers ran the PCR with 60 Vbeta and 13 Jbeta primers. Libraries were prepared by immunoSEQ multiplex PCR; TCRdb keeps only in-frame clonotypes and omits some of them. The repertoire holds approximately 110,000 clones, with about 61% as singletons. The rearrangement joins TRBV6-1 to TRBJ2-7; TRBD1 matches at 8 bases. This receptor was obtained from a man aged 18 to 30 in good health and CMV-seropositive. Sequencing was done on a sample of PBMCs. CDR3 sequence reads: CASSRQGSNYEQYV. Written as DNA, the CDR3 is TGTGCCAGCAGCAGACAGGGGAGCAACTACGAGCAGTACGTC.